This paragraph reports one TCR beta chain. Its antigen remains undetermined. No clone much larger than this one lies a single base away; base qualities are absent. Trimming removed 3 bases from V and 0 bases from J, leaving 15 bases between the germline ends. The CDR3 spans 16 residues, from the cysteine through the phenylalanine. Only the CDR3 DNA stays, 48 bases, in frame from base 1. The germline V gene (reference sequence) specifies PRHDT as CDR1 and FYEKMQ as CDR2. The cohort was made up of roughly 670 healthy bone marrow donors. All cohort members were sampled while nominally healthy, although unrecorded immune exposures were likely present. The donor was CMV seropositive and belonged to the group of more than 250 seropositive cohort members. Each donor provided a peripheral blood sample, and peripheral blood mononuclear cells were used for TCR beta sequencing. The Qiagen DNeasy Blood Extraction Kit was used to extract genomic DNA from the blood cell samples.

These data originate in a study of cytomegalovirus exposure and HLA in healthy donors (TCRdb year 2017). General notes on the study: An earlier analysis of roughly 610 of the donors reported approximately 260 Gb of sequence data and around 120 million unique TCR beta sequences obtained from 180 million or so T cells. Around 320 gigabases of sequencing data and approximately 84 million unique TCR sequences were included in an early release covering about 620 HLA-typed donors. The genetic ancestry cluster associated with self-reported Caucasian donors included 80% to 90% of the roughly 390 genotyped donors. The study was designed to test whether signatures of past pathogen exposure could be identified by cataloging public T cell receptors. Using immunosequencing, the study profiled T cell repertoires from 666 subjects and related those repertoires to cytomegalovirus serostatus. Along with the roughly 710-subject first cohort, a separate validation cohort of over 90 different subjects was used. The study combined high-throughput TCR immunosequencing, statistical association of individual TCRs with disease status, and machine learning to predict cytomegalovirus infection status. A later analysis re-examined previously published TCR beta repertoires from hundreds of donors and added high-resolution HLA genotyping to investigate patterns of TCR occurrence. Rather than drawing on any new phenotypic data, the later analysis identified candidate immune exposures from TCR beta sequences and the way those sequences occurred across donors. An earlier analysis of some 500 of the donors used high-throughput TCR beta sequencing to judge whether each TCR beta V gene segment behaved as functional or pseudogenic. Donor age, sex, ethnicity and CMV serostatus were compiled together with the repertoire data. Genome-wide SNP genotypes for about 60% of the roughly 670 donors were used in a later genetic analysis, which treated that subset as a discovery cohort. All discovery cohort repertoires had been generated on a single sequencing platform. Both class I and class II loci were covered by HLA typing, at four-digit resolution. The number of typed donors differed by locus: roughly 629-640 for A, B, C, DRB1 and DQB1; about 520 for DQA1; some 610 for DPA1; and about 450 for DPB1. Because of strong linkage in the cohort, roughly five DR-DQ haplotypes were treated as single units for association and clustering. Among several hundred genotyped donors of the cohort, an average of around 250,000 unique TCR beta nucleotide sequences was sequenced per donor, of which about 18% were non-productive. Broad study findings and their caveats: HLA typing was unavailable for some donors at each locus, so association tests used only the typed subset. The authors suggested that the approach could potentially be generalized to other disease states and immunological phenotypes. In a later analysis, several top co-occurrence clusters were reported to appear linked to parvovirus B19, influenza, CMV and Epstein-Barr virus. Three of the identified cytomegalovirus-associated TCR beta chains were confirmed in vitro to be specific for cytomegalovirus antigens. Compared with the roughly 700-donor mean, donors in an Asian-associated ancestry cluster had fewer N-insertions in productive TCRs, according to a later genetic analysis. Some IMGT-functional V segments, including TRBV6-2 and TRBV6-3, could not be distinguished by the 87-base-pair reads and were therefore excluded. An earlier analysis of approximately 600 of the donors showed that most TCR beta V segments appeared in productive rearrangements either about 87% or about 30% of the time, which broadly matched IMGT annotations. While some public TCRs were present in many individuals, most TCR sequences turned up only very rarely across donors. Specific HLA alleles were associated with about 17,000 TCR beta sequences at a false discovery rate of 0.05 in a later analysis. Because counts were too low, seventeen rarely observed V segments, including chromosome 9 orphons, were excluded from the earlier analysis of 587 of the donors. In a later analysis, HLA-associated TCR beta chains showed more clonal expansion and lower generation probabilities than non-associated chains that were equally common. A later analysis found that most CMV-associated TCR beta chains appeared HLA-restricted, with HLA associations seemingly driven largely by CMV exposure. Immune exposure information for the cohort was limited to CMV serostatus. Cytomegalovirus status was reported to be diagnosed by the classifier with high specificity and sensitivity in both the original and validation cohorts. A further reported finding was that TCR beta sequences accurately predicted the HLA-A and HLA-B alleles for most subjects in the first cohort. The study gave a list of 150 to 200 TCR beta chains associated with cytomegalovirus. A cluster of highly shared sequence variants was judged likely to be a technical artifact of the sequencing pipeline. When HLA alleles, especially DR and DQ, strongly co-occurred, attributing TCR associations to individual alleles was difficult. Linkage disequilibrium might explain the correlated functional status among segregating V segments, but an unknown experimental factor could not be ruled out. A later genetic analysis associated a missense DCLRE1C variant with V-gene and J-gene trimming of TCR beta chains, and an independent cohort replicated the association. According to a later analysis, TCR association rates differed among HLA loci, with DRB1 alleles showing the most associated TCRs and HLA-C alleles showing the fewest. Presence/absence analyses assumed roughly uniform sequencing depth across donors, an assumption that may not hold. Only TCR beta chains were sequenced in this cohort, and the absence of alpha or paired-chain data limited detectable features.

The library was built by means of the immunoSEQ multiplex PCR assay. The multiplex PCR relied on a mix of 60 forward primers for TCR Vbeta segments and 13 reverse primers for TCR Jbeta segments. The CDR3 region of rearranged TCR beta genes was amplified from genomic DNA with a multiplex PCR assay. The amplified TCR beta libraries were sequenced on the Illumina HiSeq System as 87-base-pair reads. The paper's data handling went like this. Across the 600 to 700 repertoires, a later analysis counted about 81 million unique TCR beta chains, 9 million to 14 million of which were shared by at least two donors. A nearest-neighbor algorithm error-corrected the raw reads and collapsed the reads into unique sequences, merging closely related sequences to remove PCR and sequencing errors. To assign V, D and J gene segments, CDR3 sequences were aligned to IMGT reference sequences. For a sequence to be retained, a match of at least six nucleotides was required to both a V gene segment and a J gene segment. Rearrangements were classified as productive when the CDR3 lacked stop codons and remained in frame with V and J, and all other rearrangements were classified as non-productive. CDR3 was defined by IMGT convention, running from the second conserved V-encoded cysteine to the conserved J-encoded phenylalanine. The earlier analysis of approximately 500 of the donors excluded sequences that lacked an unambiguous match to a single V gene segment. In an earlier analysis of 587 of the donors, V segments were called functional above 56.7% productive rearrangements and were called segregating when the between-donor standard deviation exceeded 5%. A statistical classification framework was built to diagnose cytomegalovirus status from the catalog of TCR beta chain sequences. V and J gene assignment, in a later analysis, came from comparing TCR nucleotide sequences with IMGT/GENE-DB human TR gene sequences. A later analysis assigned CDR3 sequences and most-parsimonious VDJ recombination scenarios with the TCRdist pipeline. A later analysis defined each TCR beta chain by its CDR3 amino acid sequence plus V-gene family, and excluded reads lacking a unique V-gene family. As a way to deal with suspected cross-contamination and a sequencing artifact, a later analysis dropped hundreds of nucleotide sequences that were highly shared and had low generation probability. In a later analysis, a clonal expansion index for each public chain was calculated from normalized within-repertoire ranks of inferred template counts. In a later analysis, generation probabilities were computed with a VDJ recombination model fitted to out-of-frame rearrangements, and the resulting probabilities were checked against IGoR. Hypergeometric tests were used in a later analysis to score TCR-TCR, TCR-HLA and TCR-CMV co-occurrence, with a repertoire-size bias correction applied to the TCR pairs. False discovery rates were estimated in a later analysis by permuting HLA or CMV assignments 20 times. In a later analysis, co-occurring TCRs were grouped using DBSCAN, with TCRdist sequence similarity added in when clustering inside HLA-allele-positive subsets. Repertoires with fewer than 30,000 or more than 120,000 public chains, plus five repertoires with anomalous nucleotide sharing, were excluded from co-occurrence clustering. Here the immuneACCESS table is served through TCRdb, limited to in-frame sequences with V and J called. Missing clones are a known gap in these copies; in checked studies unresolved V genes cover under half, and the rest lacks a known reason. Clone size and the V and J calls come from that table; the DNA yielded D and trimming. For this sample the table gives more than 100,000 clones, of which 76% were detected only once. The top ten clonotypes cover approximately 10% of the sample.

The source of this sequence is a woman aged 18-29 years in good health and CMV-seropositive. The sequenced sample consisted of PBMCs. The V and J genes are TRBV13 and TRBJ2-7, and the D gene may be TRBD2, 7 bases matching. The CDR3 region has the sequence CASSLGGGHPSYEQYF. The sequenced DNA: TGTGCCAGCAGCTTGGGCGGGGGACACCCCTCCTACGAGCAGTACTTC.